The source of this T cell receptor beta chain is a study of T cells after yellow fever vaccination. Findings and limits, study-wide: Researchers cautioned that FACS-sorted repertoires could harbor abundant clonotypes contaminating from the bulk population.

Germline-derived CDR1 and CDR2 are DFQATT and SNEGSKA (reference sequence). The V and J ends lost 5 bases and 0 bases, in that order; junction bases with no gene match: 4. The CDR3 is made up of 15 amino acids. Each CDR3 protein gets one entry after TCRdb re-called the 5' RACE reads with MiXCR. The sample carries about 220,000 distinct CDR3 sequences, 3% to 4% recorded once. Worth noting for this clonotype: Its antigen is still unknown.

The TCR comes from a man aged 18 to 29 who received the YFV17D yellow fever vaccine. The sequenced sample was CD4+ T cells sorted from PBMCs, obtained 10 days after the yellow fever booster vaccination. The chain joins TRBV20-1 to TRBJ1-3; 10 positions match TRBD1. CDR3 nucleotide sequence: TGCAGTGCTTTCCGGACAGGGGGCTCTGGAAACACCATATATTTT. This codes for CSAFRTGGSGNTIYF.